The TCR beta chain under discussion was sequenced for a study of shared clonotypes between healthy human individuals. Germline V CDR1 and CDR2: MNHEY, SMNVEV (reference sequence). The CDR3 has 14 amino acids. Trimming cost V 8 bases and J 2 bases, with 16 bases left between them. Using immunoSEQ multiplex PCR, the repertoire was profiled, and TCRdb retains in-frame clones only, with some absent. The top ten hold more than 0.1% of the sample, which has around 2,000,000 clones, roughly 95% seen once. The receptor was derived from a man in his late teens or twenties in good health. This chain joins TRBV27 and TRBJ2-7; D is unclear. Source material: naive CD4+ T cells sorted from blood. Subset specified: CD45RA+ positively selected. The DNA for the CDR3 is TGTGCCAGCGGCCCTGGAGCGCAGCCCTACGAGCAGTACTTC. Encoded protein: CASGPGAQPYEQYF.